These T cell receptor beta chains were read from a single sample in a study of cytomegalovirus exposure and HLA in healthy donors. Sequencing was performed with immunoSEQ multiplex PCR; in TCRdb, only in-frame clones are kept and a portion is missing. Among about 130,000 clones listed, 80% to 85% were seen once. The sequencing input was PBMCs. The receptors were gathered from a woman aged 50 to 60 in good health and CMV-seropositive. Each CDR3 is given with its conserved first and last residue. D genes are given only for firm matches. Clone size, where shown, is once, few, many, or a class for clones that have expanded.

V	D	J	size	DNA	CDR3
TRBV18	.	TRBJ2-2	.	TGTGCCAGCTCACCACCGAATACAGGGAGAGTAACCGGGGAGCTGTTTTTT	CASSPPNTGRVTGELFF
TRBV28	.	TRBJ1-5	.	TGTGCCAGCAGCCTTCTGACAGCCAGCAATCAGCCCCAGCATTTT	CASSLLTASNQPQHF
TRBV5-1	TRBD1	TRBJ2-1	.	TGCGCCAGCAGCTTGGGGGACAGGTACAATGAGCAGTTCTTC	CASSLGDRYNEQFF
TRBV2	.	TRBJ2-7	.	TGTGCCAGCAGCGGCTACGAGCAGTACTTC	CASSGYEQYF
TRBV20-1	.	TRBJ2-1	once	TGCAGTGCTAGCCCTATGGTCGAGCAGTTCTTC	CSASPMVEQFF
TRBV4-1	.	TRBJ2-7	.	TGCGCCAGCAGCCGATACGAACGGCTGAGAGGACAGGGACTATACGAGCAGTACTTC	CASSRYERLRGQGLYEQYF
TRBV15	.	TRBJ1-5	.	TGTGCCACCAGCAGAGATCTGAGGGAATCGGGGCCCCAGCATTTT	CATSRDLRESGPQHF
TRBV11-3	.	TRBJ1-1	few	TGTGCCAGCAGCCCCGGACGGGGGGTGAACACTGAAGCTTTCTTT	CASSPGRGVNTEAFF
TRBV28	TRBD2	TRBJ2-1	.	TGTGCCAGCAGTTTGCATCCTAGCGGGAGCGGGCAGTTCTTC	CASSLHPSGSGQFF
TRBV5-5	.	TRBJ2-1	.	TGTGCCAGCAGCTTGAGCGAGAGCTTCCTCAATGAGCAGTTCTTC	CASSLSESFLNEQFF
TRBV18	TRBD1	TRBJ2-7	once	TGTGCCAGCTCACCAATCCAGGGGGCGGACGAGCAGTACTTC	CASSPIQGADEQYF
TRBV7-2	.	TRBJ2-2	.	TGTGCCAGCAGCCCTCTAGCGTCCGGGGAGCTGTTTTTT	CASSPLASGELFF
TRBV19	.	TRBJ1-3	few	TGTGCCAGTAGAGCAGGAAGCTCTGGAAACACCATATATTTT	CASRAGSSGNTIYF
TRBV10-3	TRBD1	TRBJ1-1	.	TGTGCCATCAGCAGTCACCAGGGGGCTGACACTGAAGCTTTCTTT	CAISSHQGADTEAFF
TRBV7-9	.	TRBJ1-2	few	TGTGCCAGCAGCCCGTCGGGGGGTTATGGCTACACCTTC	CASSPSGGYGYTF
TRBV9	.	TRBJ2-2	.	TGTGCCAGCAGCGTAGGACAGCCGGAAACCGGGGAGCTGTTTTTT	CASSVGQPETGELFF
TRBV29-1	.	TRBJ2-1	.	TGCAGCGTCGGCAGGAACAATGAGCAGTTCTTC	CSVGRNNEQFF
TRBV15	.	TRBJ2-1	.	TGTGCCACTCGAGACTTACGCTCCTACAATGAGCAGTTCTTC	CATRDLRSYNEQFF
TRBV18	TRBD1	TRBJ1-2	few	TGTGCCAGCTCACCACAAGGGACAGGGGGCTTCTATGGCTACACCTTC	CASSPQGTGGFYGYTF
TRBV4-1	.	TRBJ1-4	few	TGCGCCAGCAGCCAAGTCATCGGGGAAAAACTGTTTTTT	CASSQVIGEKLFF
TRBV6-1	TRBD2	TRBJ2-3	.	TGTGCCAGCAGTGATCCCGGACTAGCGGGAGACTCAGATACGCAGTATTTT	CASSDPGLAGDSDTQYF
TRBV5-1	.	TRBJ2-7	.	TGCGCCAGCAGCCCCTCTCCCACAGGGAGGGGCGAGCAGTACTTC	CASSPSPTGRGEQYF
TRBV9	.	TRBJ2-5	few	TGTGCCAGCAGCGTAGCAGACCCAACAGGATCCGAGACCCAGTACTTC	CASSVADPTGSETQYF
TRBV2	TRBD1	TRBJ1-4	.	TGTGCCAGCAGTGAAAACAGGGGAGATGAAAAACTGTTTTTT	CASSENRGDEKLFF